Each of the 5 T cell receptor beta chains below was sequenced from the same sample in a study of identical twins. TCRdb re-derived calls from the 5' RACE reads in MiXCR, one entry per CDR3 protein. This table has about 690,000 distinct CDR3 sequences, around 6% appearing once. The sample taken for sequencing was naive T cells sorted from blood. The receptors stem from a young man in good health.

The sample holds a few counts of this clonotype. This sequence joins TRBV5-1 and TRBJ2-5, with D perhaps assigned TRBD1 or TRBD2 (5 bases each). V was shortened by 4 bases and J by 3 bases, with 13 bases between the two germline ends. CDR3 length: 14 residues. Germline-derived CDR1 and CDR2 are SGHRS and YFSETQ. The CDR3 DNA sequence: TGCGCCAGCAGCGACGGGACGTCTAAAGAGACCCAGTACTTC. Amino acids: CASSDGTSKETQYF. The full variable domain, completed using reference TRBV5-1 and TRBJ2-5, is KAGVTQTPRYLIKTRGQQVTLSCSPISGHRSVSWYQQTPGQGLQFLFEYFSETQRNKGNFPGRFSGRQFSNSRSEMNVSTLELGDSALYLCASSDGTSKETQYFGPGTRLLVL.

The rearrangement links TRBV5-1 to TRBJ2-5; TRBD2 matches 8 bases. CDR3 length: 16 residues. The J segment lost 1 base and the V segment lost 0 bases, leaving 5 bases of the junction unmatched. Germline V lookup: CDR1 SGHRS, CDR2 YFSETQ. CDR3 nucleotide sequence: TGCGCCAGCAGCTTGGTATTAGGACTAGCCCAAGAGACCCAGTACTTC. The encoded protein is CASSLVLGLAQETQYF.

This clonotype was seen repeatedly, ten times or more. This chain uses TRBV7-9 with TRBJ2-1; no firm D call. CDR3 length equals 10 residues. V was clipped by 7 bases and J by 7 bases, with 5 bases between them. The germline V gene encodes CDR1 SEHNR and CDR2 FQNEAQ (reference sequence). The CDR3 sequence is CASMGNEQFF. In DNA form, the CDR3 reads TGTGCCAGCATGGGAAATGAGCAGTTCTTC.

In its sample, this clonotype was seen many times. This chain joins TRBV5-6 and TRBJ2-2, with 10 bases that match TRBD1. Germline CDR1 reads SGHDT; CDR2 reads YYEEEE. J lost 8 bases, V lost 3 bases, and 7 bases had no gene match. The CDR3 contains 15 residues. CDR3 bases: TGTGCCAGCAGCTGGGCCGACAGGGGGCCTGGGGAGCTGTTTTTT. Translation gives CASSWADRGPGELFF.

This clonotype was observed many times. The V gene is TRBV29-1, the J gene TRBJ2-7; D is perhaps TRBD1 or TRBD2 (7 bases each). The CDR3 covers 11 residues. Trimming cost V 7 bases and J 4 bases, with 11 bases left between them. CDR1 is SQVTM, CDR2 ANQGSEA, per germline. The CDR3 spells CSGGGQYEQYF. CDR3 in DNA: TGCAGCGGGGGGGGACAGTACGAGCAGTACTTC.